The source of this T cell receptor (beta chain) is a study of T cells in Graves' hyperthyroidism and ophthalmopathy. As for the study in general: The authors collected peripheral blood at initial diagnosis, before any treatment.

RNA transcripts were the template for amplifying TCR beta CDR3 regions. The HTBI primer set was used in a first-round RT-PCR of the TCR CDR3. TCRdb itself ran the multiplex PCR reads through MiXCR, one entry per CDR3 protein. The sample has 250,000 to 300,000 distinct CDR3 sequences; roughly an eighth are singletons. With 5 bases removed from V and 3 bases from J, the gap between germline ends came to 19 bases. The germline CDR1 and CDR2 sequences are SQVTM and ANQGSEA. The CDR3 is made up of 16 amino acids. Clinical symptoms, serum thyroxine, TRAb, thyroid ultrasound and orbital computed tomography established diagnosis.

The sequence was obtained from a woman aged 40 to 49 with Graves' hyperthyroidism. This chain joins TRBV29-1 and TRBJ1-4, with D perhaps matching TRBD1 (6 bases). Sequencing was carried out using blood. Here the CDR3 reads CSVMGGGGASNEKLFF. CDR3 DNA sequence: TGCAGCGTTATGGGGGGCGGCGGTGCGTCTAATGAAAAACTGTTTTTT.